This T cell receptor beta chain was sequenced during a study of patients and donors after allogeneic stem cell transplantation. TCRdb passed the RT-PCR reads through MiXCR, listing each CDR3 protein once. The data show about 90,000 distinct CDR3 sequences, around 49% seen once. Note on this clonotype: Germline is not matched at one junction end, which may reflect a read error.

The CDR3 is 16 amino acids. Per germline, CDR1 MNHEY and CDR2 SVGAGI. The specimen was blood, either unsorted or a sorted T cell fraction (not recorded which). This clonotype was sampled from a human donor who was either an allogeneic HSCT recipient or a stem cell or donor lymphocyte infusion donor (not recorded which). It is not recorded whose cells these are; they may come from a transplant donor. The J gene is TRBJ1-5, the V gene TRBV6-5, with D perhaps matching TRBD1 (5 bases). CDR3 amino acids: CTSSPATALNNQPQHF. CDR3 DNA: TGTACCAGCTCCCCCGCGACAGCTCTTAACAATCAGCCCCAGCATTTT.